Below, 5 T cell receptor beta chains from the same sample are listed, as sequenced in a study of control samples from healthy donors and cancer patients. The assay was immunoSEQ multiplex PCR, and TCRdb's table has in-frame clones only and misses some. Among approximately 80,000 clones, about nine tenths were seen once, and the ten largest hold 15% to 19%. What was sequenced was blood. These receptors all stem from a man between 25 and 39 years old in good health.

The V gene is TRBV6-1, the J gene TRBJ1-5; the D gene is possibly TRBD1 (5 bases). Germline-derived CDR1 and CDR2 are MNHNS and SASEGT. Trimming stripped 3 bases from V and 3 bases from J, with 9 bases between. This CDR3 spans 14 amino acids. CDR3 protein: CASSDRDANQPQHF. CDR3 coding DNA: TGTGCCAGCAGTGACCGGGACGCCAATCAGCCCCAGCATTTT.

The V and J genes are TRBV3-1 (or the pseudogene TRBV3-2) and TRBJ2-5; D is perhaps TRBD2 (7 bases). Germline V gives CDR1 LGHDT, CDR2 YNNKEL (reference sequence). The CDR3 runs 15 residues. Trimming removed 4 bases from V and 3 bases from J, with 15 bases in between. CDR3 coding DNA: TGTGCCAGCAGCCTTAGGGGGGGGACGGAAGAGACCCAGTACTTC. Translation: CASSLRGGTEETQYF.

This clone was counted a few times. V is TRBV6-6 and J is TRBJ1-2; D unresolved. Deletions cut 2 bases from V and 7 bases from J, with 8 bases between. This CDR3 has 12 amino acids. CDR1 is MNHNY and CDR2 is SVGAGI in the germline V gene (reference sequence). CDR3 nucleotide sequence: TGTGCCAGCAGTTACCCCGATCCTGGCTACACCTTC. This gives the protein CASSYPDPGYTF.

This clone was observed a handful of times. V is TRBV7-9 and J is TRBJ2-2; D may correspond to TRBD1 or TRBD2 (5 bases each). CDR3 length: 15 amino acids. The V and J ends lost 3 bases and 0 bases respectively, with 8 bases between them. The germline V gene encodes CDR1 SEHNR and CDR2 FQNEAQ (reference sequence). CDR3 region: CASSFGTTNTGELFF. In DNA, the CDR3 is TGTGCCAGCAGCTTCGGGACGACGAACACCGGGGAGCTGTTTTTT.

The gene calls are TRBV3-1 (or the pseudogene TRBV3-2) and TRBJ2-4; perhaps TRBD1 as D (6 bases). Germline lookup yields CDR1 LGHDT and CDR2 YNNKEL (reference sequence). The CDR3 extends over 16 amino acids. The V gene lost 6 bases and the J gene lost 1 base, with 16 bases spanning the gap. The CDR3: CASSPNRVFAKNIQYF. For the CDR3, the DNA is TGTGCCAGCAGTCCAAACAGGGTATTTGCCAAAAACATTCAGTACTTC.